A selection of T cell receptor beta chains follows, all from one sample in a study of graft-versus-host responses after intestinal transplantation. Libraries were prepared by immunoSEQ multiplex PCR; TCRdb keeps only in-frame clonotypes and omits some of them. The table lists over 8,000 clones, 65% to 80% of them singletons. Source: ileum tissue, taken about 460 days after transplant. These receptors all come from a human patient who received an intestinal transplant, so some T cells may come from the graft donor. CDR3s include the opening cysteine and the closing phenylalanine or tryptophan. D genes are given only for firm matches. Not every row has a clone size; where given, it reads once, few, many or a size class.

TRBV27,TRBJ1-1,large,-,CASSAQAPGGTEAFF,TGTGCCAGCAGTGCCCAAGCTCCGGGCGGGACTGAAGCTTTCTTT
TRBV4-2,TRBJ2-5,-,TRBD2,CASSRGLAGGPEETQYF,TGTGCCAGCAGCAGGGGACTAGCGGGGGGGCCAGAGGAGACCCAGTACTTC
TRBV6-4,TRBJ2-1,few,TRBD2,CASSDEAGSYNEQFF,TGTGCCAGCAGTGACGAAGCGGGGTCCTACAATGAGCAGTTCTTC
TRBV15,TRBJ2-5,-,-,CATSRDRTRETQYF,TGTGCCACCAGCAGAGATAGAACCAGAGAGACCCAGTACTTC
TRBV6-5,TRBJ1-1,-,-,CASSPELSGTEAFF,TGTGCCAGCAGTCCCGAGTTAAGCGGCACTGAAGCTTTCTTT
TRBV11-3,TRBJ2-3,-,-,CASSLGAGGDTQYF,TGTGCCAGCAGCTTAGGCGCAGGAGGGGATACGCAGTATTTT
TRBV9,TRBJ2-3,few,TRBD2,CASSVVLAGTTDTQYF,TGTGCCAGCAGCGTAGTACTAGCGGGGACCACAGATACGCAGTATTTT
TRBV7-9,TRBJ2-1,once,TRBD2,CASSPKLAGTYNEQFF,TGTGCCAGCAGCCCAAAACTAGCGGGGACCTACAATGAGCAGTTCTTC
TRBV7-6,TRBJ1-1,-,TRBD1,CASSSPRDRGEAFF,TGTGCCAGCAGCTCCCCTAGGGACAGGGGTGAAGCTTTCTTT
TRBV7-2,TRBJ2-3,-,TRBD2,CASSLVAGMTDTQYF,TGTGCCAGCAGCTTAGTAGCGGGTATGACAGATACGCAGTATTTT
TRBV28,TRBJ2-2,-,-,CASRGSTGELFF,TGTGCCAGCAGGGGAAGCACCGGGGAGCTGTTTTTT
TRBV5-1,TRBJ1-2,few,-,CASSLGNYGYTF,TGCGCCAGCAGCTTGGGTAACTATGGCTACACCTTC
TRBV7-8,TRBJ1-2,-,-,CASSPYGMGGYTF,TGTGCCAGCAGCCCCTATGGGATGGGCGGCTACACCTTC
TRBV18,TRBJ2-2,-,TRBD2,CASSPTSGGTNTGELFF,TGTGCCAGCTCACCAACTAGCGGGGGTACGAACACCGGGGAGCTGTTTTTT
TRBV30,TRBJ2-3,-,TRBD2,CAWSGGAGDTQYF,TGTGCCTGGAGCGGGGGGGCCGGAGATACGCAGTATTTT
TRBV10-3,TRBJ2-3,-,-,CAISDPRDTDTQYF,TGTGCCATCAGTGACCCCAGGGACACAGATACGCAGTATTTT
TRBV10-3,TRBJ1-1,-,-,CAISETTVNTEAFF,TGTGCCATCAGTGAGACGACAGTGAACACTGAAGCTTTCTTT
TRBV28,TRBJ1-5,-,-,CASSFRDPHQPQHF,TGTGCCAGCAGTTTCCGGGACCCCCATCAGCCCCAGCATTTT
TRBV5-5,TRBJ2-4,-,-,CASSLDGIAKNIQYF,TGTGCCAGCAGCTTGGACGGGATAGCCAAAAACATTCAGTACTTC
TRBV29-1,TRBJ2-3,-,TRBD2,CSVGLGGDTQYF,TGCAGCGTTGGTCTGGGAGGGGATACGCAGTATTTT
TRBV30,TRBJ2-3,few,TRBD2,CAWSKIPGTSIDTQYF,TGTGCCTGGAGTAAAATTCCCGGGACTAGCATAGATACGCAGTATTTT
TRBV28,TRBJ1-5,large,-,CASSFLSAGVGNQPQHF,TGTGCCAGCAGTTTTCTTAGTGCCGGAGTGGGAAATCAGCCCCAGCATTTT